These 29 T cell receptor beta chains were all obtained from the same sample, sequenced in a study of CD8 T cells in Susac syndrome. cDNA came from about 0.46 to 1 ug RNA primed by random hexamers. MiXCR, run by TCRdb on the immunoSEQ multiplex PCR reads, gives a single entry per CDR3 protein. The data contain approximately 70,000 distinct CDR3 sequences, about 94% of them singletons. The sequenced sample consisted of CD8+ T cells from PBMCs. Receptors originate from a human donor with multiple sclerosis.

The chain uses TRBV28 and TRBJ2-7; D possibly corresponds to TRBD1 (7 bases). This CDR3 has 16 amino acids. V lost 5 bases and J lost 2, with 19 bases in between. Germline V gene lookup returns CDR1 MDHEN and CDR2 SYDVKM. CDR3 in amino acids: CASSADDRDFPYEQYF. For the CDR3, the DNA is TGTGCCAGCAGTGCCGACGACAGGGACTTCCCCTACGAGCAGTACTTC.

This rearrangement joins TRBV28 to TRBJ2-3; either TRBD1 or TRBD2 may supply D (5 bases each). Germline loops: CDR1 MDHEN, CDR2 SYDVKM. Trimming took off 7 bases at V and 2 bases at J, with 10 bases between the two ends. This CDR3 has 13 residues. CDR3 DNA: TGTGCCAGCACCTGGGGGAACACAGATACGCAGTATTTT. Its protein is CASTWGNTDTQYF.

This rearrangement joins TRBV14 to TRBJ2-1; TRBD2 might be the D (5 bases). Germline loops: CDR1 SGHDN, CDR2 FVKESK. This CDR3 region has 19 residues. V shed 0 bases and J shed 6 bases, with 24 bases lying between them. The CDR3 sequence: CASSQDLGSGNRGLNEQFF. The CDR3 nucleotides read TGTGCCAGCAGCCAAGATTTGGGTTCGGGGAACCGCGGTCTCAATGAGCAGTTCTTC.

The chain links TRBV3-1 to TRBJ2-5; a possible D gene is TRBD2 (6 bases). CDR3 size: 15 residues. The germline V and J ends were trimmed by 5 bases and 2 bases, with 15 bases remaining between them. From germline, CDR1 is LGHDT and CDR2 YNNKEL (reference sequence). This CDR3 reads CASSGRTTNQETQYF. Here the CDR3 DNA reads TGTGCCAGCAGCGGACGGACTACCAATCAAGAGACCCAGTACTTC.

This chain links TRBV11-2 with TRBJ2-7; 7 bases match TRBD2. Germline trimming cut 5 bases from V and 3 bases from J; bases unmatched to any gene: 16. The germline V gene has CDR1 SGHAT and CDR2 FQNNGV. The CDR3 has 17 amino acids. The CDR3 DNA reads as TGTGCCAGCAGCCCGCTTGGACTAGACCTTTTCTTCTACGAGCAGTACTTC. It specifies CASSPLGLDLFFYEQYF.

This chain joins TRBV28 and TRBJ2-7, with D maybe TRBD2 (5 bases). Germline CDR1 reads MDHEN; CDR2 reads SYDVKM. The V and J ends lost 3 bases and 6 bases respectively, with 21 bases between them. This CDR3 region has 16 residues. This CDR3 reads CASSLGPWEFLGEQYF. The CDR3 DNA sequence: TGTGCCAGCAGTTTGGGCCCGTGGGAGTTTCTTGGCGAGCAGTACTTC.

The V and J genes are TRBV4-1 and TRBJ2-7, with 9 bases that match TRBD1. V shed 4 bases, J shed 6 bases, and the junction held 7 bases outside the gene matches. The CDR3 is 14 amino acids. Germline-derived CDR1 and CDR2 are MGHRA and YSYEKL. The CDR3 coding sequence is TGCGCCAGCAGCCGGGGACAGGGATGCTGCGAGCAGTACTTC. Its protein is CASSRGQGCCEQYF.

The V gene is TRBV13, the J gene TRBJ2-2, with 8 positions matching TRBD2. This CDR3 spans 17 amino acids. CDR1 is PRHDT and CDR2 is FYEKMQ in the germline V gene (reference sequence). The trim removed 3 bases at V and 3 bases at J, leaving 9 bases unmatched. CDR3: CASSLPGTRTDTGELFF. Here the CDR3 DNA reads TGTGCCAGCAGCTTGCCCGGGACTAGAACGGACACCGGGGAGCTGTTTTTT.

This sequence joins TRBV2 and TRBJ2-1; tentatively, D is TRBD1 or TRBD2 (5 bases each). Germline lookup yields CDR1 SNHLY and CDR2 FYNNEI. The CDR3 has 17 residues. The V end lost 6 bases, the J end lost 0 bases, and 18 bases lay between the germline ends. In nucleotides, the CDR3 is TGTGCCAGCAGCCGGGGTCCGGGGCCGAGCTCCTACAATGAGCAGTTCTTC. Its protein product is CASSRGPGPSSYNEQFF. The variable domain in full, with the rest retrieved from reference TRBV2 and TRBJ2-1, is EPEVTQTPSHQVTQMGQEVILRCVPISNHLYFYWYRQILGQKVEFLVSFYNNEISEKSEIFDDQFSVERPDGSNFTLKIRSTKLEDSAMYFCASSRGPGPSSYNEQFFGPGTRLTVL.

CDR3 in amino acids: CASTPSGTRYNEQFF. The CDR3 coding sequence is TGTGCCAGCACCCCTAGCGGGACCCGCTACAATGAGCAGTTCTTC. This sequence joins TRBV12-3 or TRBV12-4 and TRBJ2-1, with 9 bases lining up with TRBD2. CDR3 length: 15 amino acids. Trimming at V came to 7 bases and at J to 3 bases, leaving 7 bases not matched to a gene.

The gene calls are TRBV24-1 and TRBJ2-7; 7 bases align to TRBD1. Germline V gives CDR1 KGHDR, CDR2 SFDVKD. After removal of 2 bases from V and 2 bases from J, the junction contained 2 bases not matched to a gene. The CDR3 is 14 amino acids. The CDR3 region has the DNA TGTGCCACCAGTGATTCGACAGGGCCCTACGAGCAGTACTTC. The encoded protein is CATSDSTGPYEQYF.

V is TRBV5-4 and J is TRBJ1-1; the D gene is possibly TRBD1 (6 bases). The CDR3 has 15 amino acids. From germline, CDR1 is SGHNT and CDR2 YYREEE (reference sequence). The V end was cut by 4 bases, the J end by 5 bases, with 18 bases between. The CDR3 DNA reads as TGTGCCAGCAGCCCCGGGACAACTGGAGGGACTGAAGCTTTCTTT. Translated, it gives CASSPGTTGGTEAFF.

This CDR3 reads CASSFVGRGNGYTF. Written as DNA, the CDR3 is TGTGCCAGCAGTTTCGTCGGCAGGGGGAATGGCTACACCTTC. The J gene is TRBJ1-2, the V gene TRBV27; 7 bases agree with TRBD1. This CDR3 contains 14 residues. V dropped 3 bases and J dropped 6; count of bases not matched to a gene: 7. CDR1 is MNHEY and CDR2 is SMNVEV in the germline V gene (reference sequence).

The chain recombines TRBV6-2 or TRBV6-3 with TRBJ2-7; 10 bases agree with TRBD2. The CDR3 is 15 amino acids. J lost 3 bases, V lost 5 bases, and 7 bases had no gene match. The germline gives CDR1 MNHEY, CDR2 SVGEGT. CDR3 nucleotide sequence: TGTGCCAGCAGTCCCCCCGGGACTAGCGACTACGAGCAGTACTTC. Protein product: CASSPPGTSDYEQYF.

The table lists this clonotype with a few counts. Here the CDR3 DNA reads TGTGCCTGGAGTGTGACAGCGTCCGGGGAGCTGTTTTTT. Protein product: CAWSVTASGELFF. The J gene is TRBJ2-2, the V gene TRBV30, with D tentatively TRBD1 (5 bases). The CDR3 covers 13 residues. The V and J ends lost 0 bases and 6 bases respectively, with 8 bases between them. The V gene's germline CDR1 is GTSNPN and CDR2 SVGIG (reference sequence).

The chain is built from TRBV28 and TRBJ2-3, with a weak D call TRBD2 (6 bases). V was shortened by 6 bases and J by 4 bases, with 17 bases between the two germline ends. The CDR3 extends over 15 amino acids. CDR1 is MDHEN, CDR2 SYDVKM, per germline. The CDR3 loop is CASSRRGAHPDTQYF. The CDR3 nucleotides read TGTGCCAGCAGCAGGCGGGGTGCTCATCCAGATACGCAGTATTTT.

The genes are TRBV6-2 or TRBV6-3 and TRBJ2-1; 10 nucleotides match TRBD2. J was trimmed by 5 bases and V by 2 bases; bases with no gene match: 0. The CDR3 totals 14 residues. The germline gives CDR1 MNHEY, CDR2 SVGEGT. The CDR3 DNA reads TGTGCCAGCAGTTACACTAGCGGGGACAATGAGCAGTTCTTC. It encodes CASSYTSGDNEQFF.

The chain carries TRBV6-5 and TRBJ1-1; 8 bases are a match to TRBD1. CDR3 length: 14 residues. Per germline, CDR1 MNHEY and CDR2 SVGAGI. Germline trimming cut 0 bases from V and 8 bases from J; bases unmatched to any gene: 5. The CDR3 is CASSYSSTGAEAFF. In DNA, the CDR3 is TGTGCCAGCAGTTACTCCTCGACAGGGGCCGAAGCTTTCTTT.

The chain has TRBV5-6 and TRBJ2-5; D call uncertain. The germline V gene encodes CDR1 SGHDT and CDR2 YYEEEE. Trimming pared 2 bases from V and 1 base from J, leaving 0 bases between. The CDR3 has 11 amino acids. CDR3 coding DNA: TGTGCCAGCAGCTTCCAAGAGACCCAGTACTTC. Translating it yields CASSFQETQYF.

The CDR3 nucleotides read TGTGCCATCCCCGGAATGACCGGGACAGGAGACACCTACGAGCAGTACTTC. This encodes CAIPGMTGTGDTYEQYF. The chain joins TRBV7-9 to TRBJ2-7; TRBD1 matches 8 bases. This CDR3 comprises 17 residues. Germline V gene sequence: CDR1 SEHNR, CDR2 FQNEAQ (reference sequence). V dropped 10 bases and J dropped 2; count of bases not matched to a gene: 19.

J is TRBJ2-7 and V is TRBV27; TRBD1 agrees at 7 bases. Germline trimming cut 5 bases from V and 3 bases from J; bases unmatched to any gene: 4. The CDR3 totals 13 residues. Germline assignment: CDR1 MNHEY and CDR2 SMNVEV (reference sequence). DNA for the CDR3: TGTGCCAGCAGTCCGGGACAGTTCTACGAGCAGTACTTC. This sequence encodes CASSPGQFYEQYF.

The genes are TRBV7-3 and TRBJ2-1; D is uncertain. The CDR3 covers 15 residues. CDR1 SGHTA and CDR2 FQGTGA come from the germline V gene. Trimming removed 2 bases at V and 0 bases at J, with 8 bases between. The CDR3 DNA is TGTGCCAGCAGCTTAGAACCGAGCTCCTACAATGAGCAGTTCTTC. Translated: CASSLEPSSYNEQFF.

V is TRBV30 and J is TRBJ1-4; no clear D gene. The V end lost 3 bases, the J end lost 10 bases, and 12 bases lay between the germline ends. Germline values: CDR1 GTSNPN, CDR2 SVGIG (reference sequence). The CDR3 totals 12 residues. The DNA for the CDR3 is TGTGCCTGGAGGGACGAAGCGAGAAAACTGTTTTTT. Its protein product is CAWRDEARKLFF.

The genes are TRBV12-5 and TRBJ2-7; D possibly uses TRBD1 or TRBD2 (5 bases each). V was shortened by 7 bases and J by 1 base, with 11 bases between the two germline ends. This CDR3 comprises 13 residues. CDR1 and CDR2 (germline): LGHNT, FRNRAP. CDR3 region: CASVGEGSYEQYF. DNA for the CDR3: TGTGCTAGTGTGGGGGAAGGGTCCTACGAGCAGTACTTC.

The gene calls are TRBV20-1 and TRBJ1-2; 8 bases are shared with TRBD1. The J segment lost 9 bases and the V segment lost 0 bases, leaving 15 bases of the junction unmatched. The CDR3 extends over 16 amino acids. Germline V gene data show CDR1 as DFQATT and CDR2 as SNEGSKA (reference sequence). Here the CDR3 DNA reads TGCAGTGCTAGAGATCAGAAGGGACAGGAGTCTGATAGCTACACCTTC. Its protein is CSARDQKGQESDSYTF.

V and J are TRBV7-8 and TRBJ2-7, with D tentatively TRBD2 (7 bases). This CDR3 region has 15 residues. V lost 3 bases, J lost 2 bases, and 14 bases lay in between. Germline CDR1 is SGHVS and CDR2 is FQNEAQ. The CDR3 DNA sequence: TGTGCCAGCAGCTTTCCCGGGGGGCCGACCTACGAGCAGTACTTC. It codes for CASSFPGGPTYEQYF.

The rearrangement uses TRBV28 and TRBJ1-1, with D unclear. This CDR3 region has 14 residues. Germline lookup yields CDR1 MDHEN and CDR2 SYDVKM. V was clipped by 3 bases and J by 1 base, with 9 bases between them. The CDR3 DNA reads TGTGCCAGCAGTTTCCGTGGGGAGAACACTGAAGCTTTCTTT. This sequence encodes CASSFRGENTEAFF.

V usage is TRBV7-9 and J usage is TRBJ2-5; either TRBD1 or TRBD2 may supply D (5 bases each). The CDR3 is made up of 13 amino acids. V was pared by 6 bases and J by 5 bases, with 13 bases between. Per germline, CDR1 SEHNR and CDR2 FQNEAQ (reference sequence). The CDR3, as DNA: TGTGCCAGCAGACCCCTCGGGACCGAGACCCAGTACTTC. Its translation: CASRPLGTETQYF.

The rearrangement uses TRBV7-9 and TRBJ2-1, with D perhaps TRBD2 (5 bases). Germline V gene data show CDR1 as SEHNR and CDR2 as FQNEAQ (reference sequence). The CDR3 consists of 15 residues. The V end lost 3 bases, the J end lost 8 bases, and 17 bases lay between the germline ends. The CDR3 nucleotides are TGTGCCAGCAGCTTGTCTAAAGGGAGTTTCGATGAGCAGTTCTTC. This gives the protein CASSLSKGSFDEQFF.